This record covers a single T cell receptor beta chain. Its antigen remains unknown. Sequenced by immunoSEQ multiplex PCR; TCRdb stores in-frame clones only, minus some. Among around 60,000 clones listed, about 80% were seen once. These data originate in a study of OX40 agonist ivuxolimab in advanced cancers. Findings of the study overall: Among some nonresponders, normalized T-cell clonal expansion was also low. The study found that CD8+ T cells averaged more expanded clones than CD4+. The authors did not determine the antigen specificity of the expanded peripheral T cells.

The germline V gene encodes CDR1 SGHTA and CDR2 FQGTGA. The CDR3 covers 16 residues. Between the trimmed V and J ends, which lost 8 bases and 5 bases, there was a span of 21 bases. V usage is TRBV7-3 and J usage is TRBJ2-2; either TRBD1 or TRBD2 may supply D (6 bases each). The receptor was derived from an adult with an advanced solid tumor such as melanoma, head and neck, liver or kidney cancer. Sequenced material: CD4+ or CD8+ T cells sorted from blood, taken in a trial of the OX40 agonist ivuxolimab. The CDR3 protein is CASGLQQGLGTGELFF. CDR3 coding DNA: TGTGCCAGCGGACTACAACAGGGTCTGGGAACCGGGGAGCTGTTTTTT. Full variable domain (remainder filled in from reference TRBV7-3 and TRBJ2-2): GAGVSQTPSNKVTEKGKYVELRCDPISGHTALYWYRQSLGQGPEFLIYFQGTGAADDSGLPNDRFFAVRPEGSVSTLKIQRTERGDSAVYLCASGLQQGLGTGELFFGEGSRLTVL.